Below, 3 T cell receptor beta chains from the same sample are listed, as sequenced in a study of beta chain features in type 1 diabetes. Study-wide results and caveats: The study found moderately but significantly shorter TCRB CDR3s in all four CD4+ subsets of Type 1 diabetes patients.

Expressed TCRB transcripts got sequenced, as all isolated RNA was reverse transcribed. Profiled with immunoSEQ multiplex PCR; TCRdb holds only in-frame clones, not every one. The sample has about 400,000 clones, over 10% seen once; the top ten hold roughly 0.0097%. For these receptors, no antigen is known. Sequencing used naive CD4+ T cells from blood. Source of these receptors: a woman aged 18 to 35 with type 1 diabetes.

In its sample, this clone was seen a few times. The chain combines TRBV29-1 with TRBJ1-2, with 7 nucleotides matching TRBD1. Germline assignment: CDR1 SQVTM and CDR2 ANQGSEA. The CDR3 spans 13 residues. V lost 4 bases to trimming and J lost 4 bases; unmatched junction nucleotides: 6. CDR3 nucleotides: TGCAGCGTTGGAGGGGGCTTAAGCTATGGCTACACCTTC. As protein: CSVGGGLSYGYTF.

The chain combines TRBV7-2 with TRBJ2-7; 8 nucleotides align to TRBD2. Losses at the gene ends were 4 bases for V and 6 bases for J; bases not matched to a gene: 8. CDR1 and CDR2 from the germline V gene are SGHTA and FQGNSA. The CDR3 is 14 amino acids. DNA of the CDR3: TGTGCCAGCAGCTCAAGCGGGAGTATGAGCGAGCAGTACTTC. Encoded protein: CASSSSGSMSEQYF.

The chain links TRBV4-3 to TRBJ2-1, with 9 bases fitting TRBD2. Trimming cost V 5 bases and J 5 bases; bases outside gene matches: 7. Germline values: CDR1 LGHNA, CDR2 YSLEER. This CDR3 has 15 residues. The CDR3 sequence: CASSLEASGNNEQFF. The CDR3 region has the DNA TGCGCCAGCAGCTTAGAGGCTAGCGGGAACAATGAGCAGTTCTTC.